The next 14 T cell receptor beta chains were all read from a single sample in a study of OX40 agonist ivuxolimab in advanced cancers. Clones were sequenced by immunoSEQ multiplex PCR, and TCRdb holds only the in-frame ones, with some missing. The table has fewer than 35,000 clones, 85% to 95% seen once; the top ten hold about 4.3%. The source was CD4+ or CD8+ T cells sorted from blood, collected in a trial of the OX40 agonist ivuxolimab. The receptors shown here come from an adult with an advanced solid tumor such as melanoma, head and neck, liver or kidney cancer.

V usage is TRBV29-1 and J usage is TRBJ2-1; perhaps TRBD2 as D (6 bases). CDR1 and CDR2 (germline): SQVTM, ANQGSEA. Trimming stripped 5 bases from V and 4 bases from J, with 15 bases between. The CDR3 extends over 14 amino acids. The CDR3 bases are TGCAGCGTTATTCATCCAGGGAGGTACAATGAGCAGTTCTTC. Its translation: CSVIHPGRYNEQFF.

This clone appeared once. The gene calls are TRBV28 and TRBJ1-2; 8 positions agree with TRBD1. Germline trimming cut 3 bases from V and 6 bases from J; bases unmatched to any gene: 12. CDR1 and CDR2 (germline): MDHEN, SYDVKM. The CDR3 runs 16 residues. The CDR3 region is CASSLYSAGGGHGYTF. In nucleotides, the CDR3 is TGTGCCAGCAGTTTGTATTCGGCAGGGGGCGGGCATGGCTACACCTTC.

This chain connects TRBV27 to TRBJ2-7; 10 positions match TRBD2. Germline V CDR1 and CDR2: MNHEY, SMNVEV (reference sequence). The J segment lost 5 bases and the V segment lost 7 bases, leaving 14 bases of the junction unmatched. The CDR3 has 16 amino acids. CDR3 DNA: TGTGCCAGCATACCAGCGGGAGCGGGAGGGATACACGAGCAGTACTTC. Protein: CASIPAGAGGIHEQYF.

The V and J genes are TRBV9 and TRBJ1-3; D uncertain. Trimming left V 6 bases short and J 4 bases short, with 23 bases between. Germline loops: CDR1 SGDLS, CDR2 YYNGEE. The CDR3 is 17 residues long. CDR3 residues: CASTKSTTPGGGNTIYF. In nucleotides, the CDR3 is TGTGCCAGCACTAAAAGTACCACTCCCGGAGGAGGAAACACCATATATTTT. The full variable domain, completed using reference TRBV9 and TRBJ1-3, is DSGVTQTPKHLITATGQRVTLRCSPRSGDLSVYWYQQSLDQGLQFLIQYYNGEERAKGNILERFSAQQFPDLHSELNLSSLELGDSALYFCASTKSTTPGGGNTIYFGEGSWLTVV.

The V gene is TRBV2, the J gene TRBJ2-5, with a weak D call TRBD2 (5 bases). CDR1 is SNHLY, CDR2 FYNNEI, per germline. The CDR3 covers 15 residues. Deletions cut 7 bases from V and 4 bases from J, with 19 bases between. Here the CDR3 DNA reads TGTGCCAGCACCGGAGGCCGGGGTGGGATAGAGACCCAGTACTTC. It encodes CASTGGRGGIETQYF.

The rearrangement joins TRBV7-9 to TRBJ2-4; D gene ambiguous. CDR1 SEHNR and CDR2 FQNEAQ come from the germline V gene (reference sequence). CDR3 length: 15 amino acids. V was cut by 1 base and J by 8 bases, with 15 bases left in between. DNA for the CDR3: TGTGCCAGCAGCTTAGTTACCGGTGTTGGTGACATTCAGTACTTC. Translation gives CASSLVTGVGDIQYF.

The chain employs TRBV4-3 and TRBJ1-2, with D maybe TRBD1 (5 bases). The CDR3 is 14 residues long. V lost 5 bases and J lost 3, with 13 bases in between. The germline gives CDR1 LGHNA, CDR2 YSLEER. The chain's CDR3 is CASSTRGADYGYTF. The CDR3 region has the DNA TGCGCCAGCAGCACAAGGGGCGCTGACTATGGCTACACCTTC.

V is TRBV7-8 and J is TRBJ1-6, with D unresolved. This CDR3 comprises 14 residues. Germline assignment: CDR1 SGHVS and CDR2 FQNEAQ. Trimming removed 5 bases at V and 6 bases at J, with 11 bases between. The CDR3 reads CASSPLRVNSPLHF. CDR3 bases: TGTGCCAGCAGCCCTCTGAGGGTTAATTCACCCCTCCACTTT. The full variable domain, completed using reference TRBV7-8 and TRBJ1-6, is GAGVSQSPRYKVAKRGQDVALRCDPISGHVSLFWYQQALGQGPEFLTYFQNEAQLDKSGLPSDRFFAERPEGSVSTLKIQRTQQEDSAVYLCASSPLRVNSPLHFGNGTRLTVT.

There are a few counts of this clone. V is TRBV5-4 and J is TRBJ1-1; D unclear. Trimming pared 0 bases from V and 1 base from J, leaving 7 bases between. CDR1 is SGHNT and CDR2 is YYREEE in the germline V gene (reference sequence). This CDR3 contains 14 residues. The CDR3 sequence is CASSLDGSNTEAFF. The CDR3 DNA follows: TGTGCCAGCAGCTTGGACGGATCGAACACTGAAGCTTTCTTT. The full variable domain, in which reference TRBV5-4 and TRBJ1-1 provide the parts outside the CDR3, is ETGVTQSPTHLIKTRGQQVTLRCSSQSGHNTVSWYQQALGQGPQFIFQYYREEENGRGNFPPRFSGLQFPNYSSELNVNALELDDSALYLCASSLDGSNTEAFFGQGTRLTVV.

This clone appeared a single time. The chain has TRBV19 and TRBJ1-1; unclear D gene. The germline V and J ends were trimmed by 1 base and 1 base, with 7 bases remaining between them. The germline CDR1 and CDR2 sequences are LNHDA and SQIVND (reference sequence). This CDR3 has 14 residues. The CDR3 is CASSIVGSNTEAFF. The CDR3, as DNA: TGTGCCAGTAGTATAGTGGGATCGAACACTGAAGCTTTCTTT.

About this clone itself: A junction boundary mismatches the germline segment, possibly from a read error. The V gene is TRBV7-7, the J gene TRBJ2-7; D may be TRBD1 (6 bases). The germline gives CDR1 SSHAT, CDR2 FNYEAQ (reference sequence). This CDR3 comprises 13 residues. CDR3 loop: CASSSGQSYEQYF. The CDR3 DNA sequence: TGTGCTAGCAGCTCCGGACAGTCCTACGAGCAGTACTTC.

The chain joins TRBV7-2 to TRBJ2-5; D unclear. The CDR3 totals 11 residues. Germline CDR1 SGHTA, CDR2 FQGNSA. V lost 1 base and J lost 7, with 4 bases in between. The DNA for the CDR3 is TGTGCCAGCAGCTTAGGAGGGACCCAGTACTTC. This gives the protein CASSLGGTQYF. The full variable domain, completed using reference TRBV7-2 and TRBJ2-5, is GAGVSQSPSNKVTEKGKDVELRCDPISGHTALYWYRQSLGQGLEFLIYFQGNSAPDKSGLPSDRFSAERTGGSVSTLTIQRTQQEDSAVYLCASSLGGTQYFGPGTRLLVL.

The chain joins TRBV4-1 to TRBJ1-4; D uncertain. From germline, CDR1 is MGHRA and CDR2 YSYEKL. The CDR3 covers 15 residues. Between the trimmed V and J ends, which lost 0 bases and 7 bases, there was a span of 12 bases. The CDR3 region has the DNA TGCGCCAGCAGCCAAGATCAATGGACGGCTGAAAAACTGTTTTTT. It yields the protein CASSQDQWTAEKLFF.

The J gene is TRBJ1-1, the V gene TRBV5-1; 8 bases fit TRBD1. Germline CDR1 reads SGHRS; CDR2 reads YFSETQ. The CDR3 has 15 residues. V gave up 6 bases and J gave up 4 bases; unmatched junction bases: 11. CDR3 nucleotides: TGCGCCAGCACTTACAGGGGGGATAAGGGCACTGAAGCTTTCTTT. It codes for CASTYRGDKGTEAFF.